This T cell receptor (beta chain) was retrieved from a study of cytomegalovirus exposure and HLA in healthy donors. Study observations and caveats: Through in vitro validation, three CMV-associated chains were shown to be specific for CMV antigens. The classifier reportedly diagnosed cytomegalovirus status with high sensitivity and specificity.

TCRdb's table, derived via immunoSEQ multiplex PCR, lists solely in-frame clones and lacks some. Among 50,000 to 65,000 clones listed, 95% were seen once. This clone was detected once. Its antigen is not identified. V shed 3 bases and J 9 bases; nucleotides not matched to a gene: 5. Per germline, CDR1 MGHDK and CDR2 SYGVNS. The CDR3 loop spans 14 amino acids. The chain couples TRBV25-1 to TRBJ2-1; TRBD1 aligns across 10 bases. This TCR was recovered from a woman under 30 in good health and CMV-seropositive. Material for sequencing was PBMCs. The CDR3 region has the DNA TGTGCCAGCAGTGAGGGACAGGGGTGGCGTGAGCAGTTCTTC. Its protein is CASSEGQGWREQFF.